Below, 29 T cell receptor beta chains from the same sample are listed, as sequenced in a study of post-analysis software for immune sequencing data. The study, taken as a whole, reports: Five or six TRBV segments were significantly more frequent in patients than in controls. TRBV5-6, TRBV5-1 and TRBV20-1 were among these segments.

Their antigens are not known. Carried by the TCR beta cDNA libraries were unique molecular identifiers. TCRdb used MiXCR to reprocess the PCR reads, holding one entry per CDR3 protein. Among roughly 600,000 distinct CDR3 sequences, about 40% were seen once, and the ten largest hold roughly 1.7%. The sequenced sample was blood. The receptors were gathered from a girl aged 5 to 17 with multiple sclerosis.

The sample holds a few counts of this clonotype. The gene calls are TRBV5-4 and TRBJ2-5, with 12 bases that match TRBD2. This CDR3 region has 15 residues. Germline CDR1 SGHNT, CDR2 YYREEE (reference sequence). V trimming: 3 bases; J trimming: 5 bases; junction bases outside the gene matches: 5. CDR3 sequence: CASSWTSGVGETQYF. CDR3 coding DNA: TGTGCCAGCAGCTGGACTAGCGGGGTTGGGGAGACCCAGTACTTC.

On this clonotype itself: One end of the junction varies from germline; a read error may be responsible. The chain recombines TRBV3-1 with TRBJ2-1, with TRBD1 matching 9 bases. Germline CDR1 LGHDT, CDR2 YNNKEL (reference sequence). There are 16 residues in the CDR3. CDR3 sequence reads: CASSQDRWGTGREQLF. The CDR3, as DNA: TGTGCCAGCAGCCAAGATCGGTGGGGGACAGGGAGAGAGCAGTTGTTC.

The rearrangement links TRBV6-1 to TRBJ2-5, with D tentatively TRBD1 (5 bases). Per the germline V gene, CDR1 is MNHNS and CDR2 is SASEGT. The CDR3 length is 13 residues. Trimming left V 8 bases short and J 5 bases short, with 15 bases between. Written as DNA, the CDR3 is TGTGCCAGCGGATACCTTAGACAGGAGACCCAGTACTTC. Translated, it gives CASGYLRQETQYF.

The chain is built from TRBV12-3 or TRBV12-4 and TRBJ1-2; D is unclear. The V gene lost 7 bases and the J gene lost 7 bases, with 16 bases spanning the gap. The CDR3 loop spans 13 amino acids. Written as DNA, the CDR3 is TGTGCCAGCACTCTTCTCCGCTCTGGTGGCTACACCTTC. This codes for CASTLLRSGGYTF.

This chain links TRBV5-6 with TRBJ2-5, with 8 bases fitting TRBD1. The DNA end is a closer match to TRBJ2-7, so the J assignment may be wrong. Germline CDR1 is SGHDT and CDR2 is YYEEEE. CDR3 size: 15 residues. Written as DNA, the CDR3 is TGTGCCAGCAGCTTGTACAGACAGGGGTCCGACGAGCAGTACTTC. Protein sequence: CASSLYRQGSDEQYF.

The chain employs TRBV21-1 and TRBJ2-7. TRBV21-1 constitutes a pseudogene. CDR3 length: 16 amino acids. The CDR3 nucleotides read TGTGCCAGCAGGTACCGGCAAGCGAGAAGCTCCTACGAGCAGTACTTC. Protein sequence: CASRYRQARSSYEQYF.

V is TRBV4-1 and J is TRBJ2-4; D may be TRBD2 (6 bases). V was pared by 4 bases and J by 4 bases, with 20 bases between. CDR1 MGHRA and CDR2 YSYEKL come from the germline V gene. CDR3 length: 17 residues. In DNA form, the CDR3 reads TGCGCCAGCAGCCCTGGGCCGACAGCGGGCCGAAAAAACATTCAGTACTTC. Its protein product is CASSPGPTAGRKNIQYF.

The chain is built from TRBV12-3 or TRBV12-4 and TRBJ2-4; perhaps TRBD2 as D (6 bases). The end of the DNA fits TRBJ2-7 better, so the J call may be wrong. The length of the CDR3 is 13 residues. CDR3 DNA: TGTGCCAGCACACGACTAGTGCTGGGCGAGCAGTACTTC. This encodes CASTRLVLGEQYF.

As for this clonotype: One end of the junction fails to match germline, which may point to a read error. The chain combines TRBV6-1 with TRBJ2-3; 7 bases match TRBD2. The CDR3 has 15 residues. Germline assignment: CDR1 MNHNS and CDR2 SASEGT. The CDR3 sequence: CASILVGGSTDAQYF. In DNA form, the CDR3 reads TGTGCCAGCATACTGGTCGGGGGGAGCACAGATGCGCAGTATTTT.

This clonotype was recorded many times. The V call is TRBV29-1, the J call TRBJ2-3; 8 bases are a match to TRBD2. This CDR3 contains 12 residues. Germline lookup yields CDR1 SQVTM and CDR2 ANQGSEA. V was pared by 7 bases and J by 6 bases, with 6 bases of the junction left unmatched. The CDR3 loop is CSAGLATDTQYF. The CDR3 region has the DNA TGCAGCGCAGGACTAGCAACTGATACGCAGTATTTT.

The chain joins TRBV12-3 or TRBV12-4 to TRBJ1-2; TRBD1 might be the D (5 bases). Trimming removed 2 bases at V and 4 bases at J, with 14 bases between. This CDR3 comprises 15 residues. The CDR3 protein is CASSLRQSSLYGYTF. For the CDR3, the DNA is TGTGCCAGCAGTTTACGACAGTCCTCGCTCTATGGCTACACCTTC.

This clonotype was seen only a few times. The V gene is TRBV25-1, the J gene TRBJ2-3; a weak D match, TRBD2 (6 bases). The CDR3 totals 16 residues. Germline V gene data show CDR1 as MGHDK and CDR2 as SYGVNS. The V and J ends lost 9 bases and 5 bases respectively, with 24 bases between them. The CDR3 is CASGMGRVGRRDTQYF. CDR3 bases: TGTGCCAGTGGGATGGGCAGGGTAGGGAGGAGAGATACGCAGTATTTT.

The chain carries TRBV12-3 or TRBV12-4 and TRBJ2-5; TRBD2 aligns across 8 bases. This CDR3 has 13 amino acids. J was trimmed by 7 bases and V by 4 bases; bases with no gene match: 5. The CDR3 nucleotides are TGTGCCAGCAGTTCGGGACTAGTTGGGACCCAGTACTTC. Amino acids: CASSSGLVGTQYF.

This chain links TRBV5-4 with TRBJ1-2; no firm D call. Trimming cost V 4 bases and J 2 bases, with 15 bases left between them. Germline CDR1 is SGHNT and CDR2 is YYREEE (reference sequence). The CDR3 has 15 amino acids. The CDR3 region is CASSDRRTPNYGYTF. The CDR3 DNA reads as TGTGCCAGCAGCGATCGAAGGACCCCCAACTATGGCTACACCTTC.

This clonotype was counted only a few times. This chain links TRBV20-1 with TRBJ1-2, with 9 positions matching TRBD1. V was clipped by 0 bases and J by 4 bases; unmatched bases: 9. CDR1 and CDR2 (germline): DFQATT, SNEGSKA (reference sequence). This CDR3 is 16 amino acids long. CDR3 sequence reads: CSARDRGGQGAYGYTF. The CDR3 DNA is TGCAGTGCTAGAGATCGCGGGGGACAGGGAGCCTATGGCTACACCTTC.

Here the CDR3 reads CAWSVRRNSYEQYF. CDR3 DNA sequence: TGTGCCTGGAGTGTCCGCAGGAACTCCTACGAGCAGTACTTC. The chain employs TRBV30 and TRBJ2-7; D uncertain. The V end was cut by 0 bases, the J end by 0 bases, with 9 bases between. There are 14 residues in the CDR3. The germline gives CDR1 GTSNPN, CDR2 SVGIG (reference sequence).

The table lists this clonotype with a few counts. J is TRBJ2-4 and V is TRBV5-1; 10 bases are a match to TRBD2. The CDR3 has 18 residues. Trimming took 1 base from V and 3 from J; bases not matched to a gene: 10. In germline, CDR1 is SGHRS, CDR2 YFSETQ. CDR3 DNA: TGCGCCAGCAGCTTGAGGGGACGGCTAGCGGGAGACAAAAACATTCAGTACTTC. The encoded protein is CASSLRGRLAGDKNIQYF.

This clonotype turned up a few times. The rearrangement links TRBV5-1 to TRBJ2-5, with 11 positions matching TRBD2. J was trimmed by 2 bases and V by 4 bases; bases with no gene match: 7. CDR1 and CDR2 from the germline V gene are SGHRS and YFSETQ. The CDR3 has 16 residues. In DNA, the CDR3 is TGCGCCAGCAGCAACCGACTAGCGGGGAGGCAAGAGACCCAGTACTTC. Its translation: CASSNRLAGRQETQYF.

Notes on this clonotype: Sequence at one end of the junction differs from germline and may be a read error. The CDR3 DNA reads as TGTGCCAGCAGCTTTTTAGAGGGCAGGGACACTGAAGCTTGCTTT. Translation gives CASSFLEGRDTEACF. J is TRBJ1-1 and V is TRBV7-9, with D perhaps TRBD1 (6 bases). There are 15 residues in the CDR3. Germline V lookup: CDR1 SEHNR, CDR2 FQNEAQ (reference sequence).

This rearrangement joins TRBV24-1 to TRBJ2-1, with 9 nucleotides matching TRBD2. Germline CDR1 and CDR2: KGHDR and SFDVKD. V lost 4 bases to trimming and J lost 0 bases; unmatched junction nucleotides: 18. This CDR3 has 21 residues. The CDR3 loop reads CATSDSTGASGDPSSYNEQFF. In nucleotides, the CDR3 is TGTGCCACCAGTGACTCCACAGGGGCTAGCGGGGACCCTAGCTCCTACAATGAGCAGTTCTTC.

This clonotype has only a few counts. The CDR3 DNA is TGTGCCAGCAGTTTTCGGGTCGGTTATCAGTACTTC. This sequence encodes CASSFRVGYQYF. V gene TRBV12-3 or TRBV12-4 combines with J gene TRBJ2-5, with D uncertain. CDR3 length equals 12 residues. V gave up 3 bases and J gave up 11 bases, with 13 bases separating them.

This sequence joins TRBV3-1 and TRBJ2-1; 12 positions match TRBD2. The CDR3 is 19 amino acids. V gave up 4 bases and J gave up 4 bases; unmatched junction bases: 14. Germline V gives CDR1 LGHDT, CDR2 YNNKEL (reference sequence). This CDR3 is CASSLLASGRESFYNEQFF. The CDR3 DNA is TGTGCCAGCAGCCTCCTCGCTAGCGGGAGGGAGTCCTTTTACAATGAGCAGTTCTTC.

CDR3 DNA sequence: TGTGCCAGCAGTCGACTCTCGCGGGGTGGCTACACCTTC. Encoded protein: CASSRLSRGGYTF. The gene calls are TRBV12-3 or TRBV12-4 and TRBJ1-2; D is uncertain. This CDR3 spans 13 amino acids. The V end was cut by 5 bases, the J end by 7 bases, with 14 bases between.

This clonotype appeared many times. V is TRBV5-1 and J is TRBJ2-7, with 8 positions matching TRBD2. CDR1 and CDR2 from the germline V gene are SGHRS and YFSETQ. The V segment lost 3 bases and the J segment 1 base; nucleotides outside the gene matches: 3. CDR3 size: 14 residues. Here the CDR3 reads CASSSLAGSYEQYF. CDR3 sequence (DNA): TGCGCCAGCAGCTCTTTAGCGGGGTCCTACGAGCAGTACTTC.

This clonotype turned up a few times. The chain employs TRBV20-1 and TRBJ2-7; 11 bases align to TRBD2. J gave up 1 base and V 6 bases, and 5 bases lay outside the gene matches. This CDR3 is 14 amino acids long. Germline CDR1 is DFQATT and CDR2 is SNEGSKA (reference sequence). DNA of the CDR3: TGCAGTGCCAGTACTAGCGGGGGTTCCTACGAGCAGTACTTC. Protein: CSASTSGGSYEQYF.

This clonotype was recorded at least ten times. This rearrangement joins TRBV10-2 to TRBJ1-4; the D is unclear. Trimming stripped 10 bases from V and 3 bases from J, with 15 bases between. CDR3 length equals 14 residues. The germline CDR1 and CDR2 sequences are WSHSY and SAAADI. CDR3 loop: CATTTGLSNEKLFF. CDR3 DNA: TGCGCCACCACGACGGGTTTATCTAATGAAAAACTGTTTTTT.

The J gene is TRBJ2-3, the V gene TRBV5-1, with TRBD2 matching over 11 bases. Germline loops: CDR1 SGHRS, CDR2 YFSETQ. This CDR3 region has 16 residues. V shed 1 base and J 6 bases; nucleotides not matched to a gene: 7. The CDR3 loop reads CASSLILAGGGDTQYF. The CDR3 coding sequence is TGCGCCAGCAGCTTGATCCTAGCGGGGGGCGGGGATACGCAGTATTTT. The whole variable domain, filled in from reference TRBV5-1 and TRBJ2-3, reads KAGVTQTPRYLIKTRGQQVTLSCSPISGHRSVSWYQQTPGQGLQFLFEYFSETQRNKGNFPGRFSGRQFSNSRSEMNVSTLELGDSALYLCASSLILAGGGDTQYFGPGTRLTVL.

The chain has TRBV24-1 and TRBJ2-3, with TRBD2 as a possible D gene (5 bases). Trimming shortened V by 6 bases and J by 2 bases, and 14 bases separated the two germline ends. The germline V gene encodes CDR1 KGHDR and CDR2 SFDVKD. The CDR3 length is 15 residues. CDR3 protein: CATSPGIRHTDTQYF. CDR3 sequence (DNA): TGTGCCACCAGTCCGGGAATACGACACACAGATACGCAGTATTTT.

The chain combines TRBV29-1 with TRBJ1-5, with D perhaps TRBD1 (6 bases). Germline loops: CDR1 SQVTM, CDR2 ANQGSEA. The CDR3 loop spans 14 amino acids. V was clipped by 4 bases and J by 6 bases, with 16 bases between them. Written as DNA, the CDR3 is TGCAGCGTTGGGGGGGCCCTATCAGGTCAGCCCCAGCATTTT. It yields the protein CSVGGALSGQPQHF. Combining the CDR3 with reference TRBV29-1 and TRBJ1-5 gives the whole variable domain SAVISQKPSRDICQRGTSLTIQCQVDSQVTMMFWYRQQPGQSLTLIATANQGSEATYESGFVIDKFPISRPNLTFSTLTVSNMSPEDSSIYLCSVGGALSGQPQHFGDGTRLSIL.